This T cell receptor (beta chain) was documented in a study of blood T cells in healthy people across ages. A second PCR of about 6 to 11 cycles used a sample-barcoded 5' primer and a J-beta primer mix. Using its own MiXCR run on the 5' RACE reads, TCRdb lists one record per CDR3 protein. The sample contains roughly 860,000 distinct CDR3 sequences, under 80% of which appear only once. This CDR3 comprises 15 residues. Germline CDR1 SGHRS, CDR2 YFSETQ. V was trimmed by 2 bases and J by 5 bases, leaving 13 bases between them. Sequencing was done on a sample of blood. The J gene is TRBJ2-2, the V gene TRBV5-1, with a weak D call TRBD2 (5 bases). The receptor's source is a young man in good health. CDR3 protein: CASSLLDGGTGELFF. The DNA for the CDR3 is TGCGCCAGCAGCTTACTAGATGGAGGTACCGGGGAGCTGTTTTTT.